This TCR beta chain is from a study of vaccination and CD4 T cells after COVID-19. Regarding the study as a whole: This study had few convalescent patients and no early post-infection samples.

A word on this clonotype: Antigen: not known.

Treatment reported: roughly 10-day PBMC culture with coronavirus spike peptide pools or control peptides (ViraFEST assay). The study sequenced cultured CD4+ T cell DNA using the Oncomine TCR Beta short-read assay. TCRdb passed the PCR reads through MiXCR, listing each CDR3 protein once. The profile shows about 21,000 distinct CDR3 sequences, roughly 60% of them singletons. This material consisted of CD4+ T cells from blood, cultured in vitro, taken before SARS-CoV-2 vaccination. The sequence came from a human donor who received a COVID-19 vaccine.

As DNA, the CDR3 is TGCGCCAGCAGTGAGCCTTACAATTACCAGAACACCGGGGAGCTGTTTTTT. Translation gives CASSEPYNYQNTGELFF. The chain recombines TRBV10-1 with TRBJ2-2; no firm D call. The V gene's germline CDR1 is WNHNN and CDR2 SYGVQD (reference sequence). The V end lost 2 bases, the J end lost 1 base, and 14 bases lay between the germline ends. The CDR3 spans 17 residues.